This is a list of T cell receptor beta chains from one sample in a study of T cell repertoires in cytomegalovirus infection. One entry per CDR3 protein, called by TCRdb with MiXCR from the reads. The sample records hundreds of thousands of distinct CDR3 sequences, 30% to 40% being singletons. Sequencing was done on a sample of PBMCs. Receptors originate from a human donor in good health (CMV status not recorded). Some clones in this sample may be carry-over from other donors' samples. Both conserved end residues are part of each CDR3. A D gene is named only where the DNA matches it firmly. A clone size is listed for some rows: how often the clone was seen (once, few, many), or a class if it is expanded.

D	J	size	V	CDR3	DNA
-	TRBJ2-1	-	TRBV7-9	CASSSVIPPPPKTNKQFF	TGTGCCAGCAGCTCAGTAATTCCCCCCCCCCCCAAAACCAATAAGCAGTTCTTC
TRBD1	TRBJ1-2	many	TRBV28	CASSFRGTGANYGYTF	TGTGCCAGCAGTTTCCGTGGGACAGGGGCTAACTATGGCTACACCTTC
-	TRBJ1-2	few	TRBV12-3/TRBV12-4	CASSLFLGVDLSYGYTF	TGTGCCAGCAGTTTATTTCTCGGGGTCGATTTGAGCTATGGCTACACCTTC
-	TRBJ1-5	many	TRBV20-1	CSAPGGGGYNQPQHF	TGCAGTGCCCCGGGAGGTGGGGGTTACAATCAGCCCCAGCATTTT
TRBD2	TRBJ2-1	many	TRBV7-2	CASSLVASGGAFSHEQFF	TGTGCCAGCAGCTTAGTTGCTAGCGGGGGGGCGTTCAGTCATGAGCAGTTCTTC
-	TRBJ2-7	few	TRBV7-9	CASSPFSGGAYEQYF	TGTGCCAGCAGCCCTTTTTCAGGGGGGGCCTACGAGCAGTACTTC
TRBD2	TRBJ2-2	-	TRBV7-3	CASSCSGGAITGELFF	TGTGCCAGCAGCTGTAGCGGGGGGGCCATAACCGGGGAGCTGTTTTTT
-	TRBJ1-2	many	TRBV11-2	CASSLDGAGVNYGYTF	TGTGCCAGCAGCTTAGATGGAGCAGGGGTGAACTATGGCTACACCTTC
-	TRBJ1-2	-	TRBV12-3/TRBV12-4	CASTLGSSSQGGYTF	TGTGCCAGCACCCTTGGGTCGTCTAGCCAGGGAGGCTACACCTTC
-	TRBJ1-4	-	TRBV7-9	CASSLGGAATNEKLFF	TGTGCCAGCAGCTTAGGAGGAGCCGCAACTAATGAAAAACTGTTTTTT
-	TRBJ1-5	many	TRBV7-9	CASSIQGDQPQHF	TGTGCCAGCAGCATCCAGGGTGATCAGCCCCAGCATTTT
-	TRBJ2-7	many	TRBV7-2	CASSLRWDSTYEQYF	TGTGCCAGCAGCTTAAGGTGGGACTCCACCTACGAGCAGTACTTC
-	TRBJ2-6	-	TRBV2	CARSDQGSGANVLTF	TGTGCCCGCAGTGACCAGGGGAGTGGGGCCAACGTCCTGACTTTC